This T cell receptor beta chain was recorded in a study of T-cell reconstitution after alpha-beta-depleted transplantation in children. V dropped 0 bases and J dropped 3; count of bases not matched to a gene: 6. CDR3 length equals 15 residues. Germline CDR1 SGHDT, CDR2 YYEEEE. General study points: In some patients, recipient T cells and intrathymic progenitors surviving conditioning explained high day-60 diversity.

The authors prepared the TCRbeta library with unique molecular identifiers. TCRdb passed the PCR reads through MiXCR, listing each CDR3 protein once. The table lists some 450,000 distinct CDR3 sequences, over 40% of them singletons. Many counts were recorded for this clonotype. Its antigen is not known. The chain employs TRBV5-6 and TRBJ2-7; 7 bases agree with TRBD2. Sequenced here: PBMCs, sampled before TCRalphabeta/CD19-depleted stem cell transplant. The receptor was isolated from a girl aged 2 to 10 with aplastic anemia, due to receive a stem cell transplant. This chain's CDR3 is CASSLAPSGNYEQYF. CDR3 sequence (DNA): TGTGCCAGCAGCTTGGCTCCTAGCGGTAACTACGAGCAGTACTTC.